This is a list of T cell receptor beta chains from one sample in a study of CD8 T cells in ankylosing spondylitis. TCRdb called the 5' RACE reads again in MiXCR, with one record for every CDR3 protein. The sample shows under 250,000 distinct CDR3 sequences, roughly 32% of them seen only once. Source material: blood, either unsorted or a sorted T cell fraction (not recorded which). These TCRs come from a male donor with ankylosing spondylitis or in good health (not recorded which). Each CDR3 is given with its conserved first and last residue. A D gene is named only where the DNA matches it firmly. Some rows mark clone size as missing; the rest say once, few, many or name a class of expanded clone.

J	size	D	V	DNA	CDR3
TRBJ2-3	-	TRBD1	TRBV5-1	TGCGCCAGCAGCTCAGGACAGGGCGCAGATACGCAGTATTTT	CASSSGQGADTQYF
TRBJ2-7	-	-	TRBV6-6	TGTGCCAGCAGTCCGGGGCTTTTAGAGCAGTACTTC	CASSPGLLEQYF
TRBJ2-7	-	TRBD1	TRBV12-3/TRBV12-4	TGTGCCAGCAGTGATCCGGGACAGGGAATCTACGAGCAGTACTTC	CASSDPGQGIYEQYF
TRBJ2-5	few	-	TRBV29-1	TGCAGCGTGGAGCGGCAGCAAGAGACCCAGTACTTC	CSVERQQETQYF
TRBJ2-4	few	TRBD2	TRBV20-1	TGCAGTGCCGTTGCTAGCGGGGGTGAAGCCAAAAACATTCAGTACTTC	CSAVASGGEAKNIQYF
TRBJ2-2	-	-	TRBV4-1	TGCGCCAGCAGCCAAGATCGAGGGCGATTAAACACCGGGGAGCTGTTTTTT	CASSQDRGRLNTGELFF
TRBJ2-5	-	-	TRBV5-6	TGTGCCAGCAGCTCGGTAGAGCAAGAGACCCAGTACTTC	CASSSVEQETQYF
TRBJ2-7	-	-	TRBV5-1	TGCGCCAGCAGCTTGACCGCCCAGCCTGGCTACGAGCAGTACTTC	CASSLTAQPGYEQYF
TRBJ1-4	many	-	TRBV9	TGTGCCAGCAGCCCCAGATTAGGGGAAAAACTGTTTTTT	CASSPRLGEKLFF
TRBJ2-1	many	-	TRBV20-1	TGCAGTGCAAGGGGGACGACGCGTGGGAGCGAGCAGTTCTTC	CSARGTTRGSEQFF
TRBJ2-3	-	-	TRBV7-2	TGTGCCAGCAGCAAAGGGGGGTGGGGACCTAGCACAGATACGCAGTATTTT	CASSKGGWGPSTDTQYF
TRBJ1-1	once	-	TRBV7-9	TGTGCCAGCAGCCCCATAGGTGAAGCTTTCTTT	CASSPIGEAFF
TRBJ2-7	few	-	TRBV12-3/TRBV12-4	TGTGCCAGCAGTTTGTGGCAGGGGCCCGAGCAGTACTTC	CASSLWQGPEQYF
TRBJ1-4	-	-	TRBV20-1	TGCAGTGCTAGAGGTGGTCCTAATGAAAAACTGTTTTTT	CSARGGPNEKLFF
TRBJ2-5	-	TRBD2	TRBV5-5	TGTGCCAGCAGCCGACTCCCTAGCGGGCTTCAAGAGACCCAGTACTTC	CASSRLPSGLQETQYF
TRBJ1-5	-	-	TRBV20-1	TGCAGTGCTAGAGATGTGAGCCAACCCCAGCCCCAGCATTTT	CSARDVSQPQPQHF